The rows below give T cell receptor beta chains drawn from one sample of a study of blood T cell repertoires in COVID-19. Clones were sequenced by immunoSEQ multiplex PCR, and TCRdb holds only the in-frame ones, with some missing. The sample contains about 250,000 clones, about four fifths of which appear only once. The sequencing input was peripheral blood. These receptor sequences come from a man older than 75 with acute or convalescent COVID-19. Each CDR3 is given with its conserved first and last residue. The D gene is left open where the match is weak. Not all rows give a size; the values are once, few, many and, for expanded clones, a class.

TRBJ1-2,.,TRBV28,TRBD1,TGTGCCAGCAGTCGACAGGGGACCTTGATATACTATGGCTACACCTTC,CASSRQGTLIYYGYTF
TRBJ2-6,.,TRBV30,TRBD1,TGTGCCTGGAATTCAGGGGGATCGGGGGCCAACGTCCTGACTTTC,CAWNSGGSGANVLTF
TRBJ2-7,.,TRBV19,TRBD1,TGTGCCAGTACCGCTACTCTACCGGGACAGGGTTTCAACGAGCAGTACTTC,CASTATLPGQGFNEQYF
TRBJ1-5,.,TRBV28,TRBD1,TGTGCCAGCAGCCCGACAGGGGGAAGCAATCAGCCCCAGCATTTT,CASSPTGGSNQPQHF
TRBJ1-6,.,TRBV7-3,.,TGTGCCAGCAGCTCCGACAGTCCCAGGCAATCACCCCTCCACTTT,CASSSDSPRQSPLHF
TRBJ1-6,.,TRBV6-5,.,TGTGCCAGCAGTTTCCTATCCCGCTCCTATAATTCACCCCTCCACTTT,CASSFLSRSYNSPLHF
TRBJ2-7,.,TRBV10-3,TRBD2,TGTGCCATCAGTCAAGGCGGGGGATACGAGCAGTACTTC,CAISQGGGYEQYF
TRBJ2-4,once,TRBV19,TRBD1,TGTGCCAGTAGTCGGGCGGGACAGGGGTTCATTCAGTACTTC,CASSRAGQGFIQYF
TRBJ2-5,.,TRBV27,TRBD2,TGTGCCAGCAGTTTTCAGGGCGGGAGTTCAGAGACCCAGTACTTC,CASSFQGGSSETQYF
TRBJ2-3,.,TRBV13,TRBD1,TGTGCCAGCAGCCGAAGGACAGGGCTGGCAGATACGCAGTATTTT,CASSRRTGLADTQYF
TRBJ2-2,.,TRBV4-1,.,TGCGCCAGCAGCCAAGATCTGAACACCGGGGAGCTGTTTTTT,CASSQDLNTGELFF
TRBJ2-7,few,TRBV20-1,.,TGCAGTGTCAGGGGCGTCTACGAGCAGTACTTC,CSVRGVYEQYF
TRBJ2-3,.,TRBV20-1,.,TGCAGTGCTAGAGGCGGGGATACGCAGTATTTT,CSARGGDTQYF
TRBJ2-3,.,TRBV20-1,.,TGCAGTGCTACACCAGGGGTTACGCAGTATTTT,CSATPGVTQYF
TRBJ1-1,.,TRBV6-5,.,TGTGCCAGCAGAACCGGGTTGAACACTGAAGCTTTCTTT,CASRTGLNTEAFF
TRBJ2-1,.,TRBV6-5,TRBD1,TGTGCCAGCATTGTGAGACAGGGTCTCTATGAGCAGTTCTTC,CASIVRQGLYEQFF
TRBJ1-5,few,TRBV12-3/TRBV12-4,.,TGTGCCAGCAGTTTATCCGAGGAAGAGCCCCAGCATTTT,CASSLSEEEPQHF
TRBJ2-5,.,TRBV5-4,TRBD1,TGTGCCATGGGACAGGGGGGGACCCAAGAGACCCAGTACTTC,CAMGQGGTQETQYF
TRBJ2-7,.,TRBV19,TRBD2,TGTGCCAGTACCCCAGTATATACTAGCGGGCAAAGCGAGCAGTACTTC,CASTPVYTSGQSEQYF
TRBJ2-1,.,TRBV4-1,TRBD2,TGCGCCAGCAGCCAAGGAGCGGGAGGCTCCTACAATGAGCAGTTCTTC,CASSQGAGGSYNEQFF
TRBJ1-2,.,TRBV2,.,TGTGCCAGCAGTGAGGCCGGGATCACCTTC,CASSEAGITF
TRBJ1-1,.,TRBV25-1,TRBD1,TGTGCCAGCAGGGAGACAGGGGGATCCACTGAAGCTTTCTTT,CASRETGGSTEAFF
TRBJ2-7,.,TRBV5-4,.,TGTGCCAGCAGCTTGCTGGGGCGATATTCCTCCTACGAGCAGTACTTC,CASSLLGRYSSYEQYF
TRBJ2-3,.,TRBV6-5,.,TGTGCCAGCACTCGGACAACTAGCACAGATACGCAGTATTTT,CASTRTTSTDTQYF
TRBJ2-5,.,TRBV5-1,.,TGCGCCAGCAGCTTAGCGGGCGTACAAGAGACCCAGTACTTC,CASSLAGVQETQYF
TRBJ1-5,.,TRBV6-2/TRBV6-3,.,TGTGCCAGCAGTGCCTCGCGGGCCAGGAGCAATCAGCCCCAGCATTTT,CASSASRARSNQPQHF
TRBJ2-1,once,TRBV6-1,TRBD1,TGTGCCAGCAGTGACCTGGGACAGGACCCTTACAATGAGCAGTTCTTC,CASSDLGQDPYNEQFF
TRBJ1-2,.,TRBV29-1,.,TGCAGCGTTGAACTGGGGGCCTATGGCTACACCTTC,CSVELGAYGYTF
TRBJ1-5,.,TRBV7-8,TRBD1,TGTGCCAGCAGCTCCGCCGGGGGGACAGGGGGCGCCTTTAGCAATCAGCCCCAGCATTTT,CASSSAGGTGGAFSNQPQHF